A single sample gave rise to the 14 T cell receptor beta chains below, sequenced in a study of control samples from healthy donors and cancer patients. The assay was immunoSEQ multiplex PCR, and TCRdb's table has in-frame clones only and misses some. This sample yields approximately 110,000 clones, of which around 89% are seen a single time; approximately 18% belongs to the top ten. Sequenced sample: blood. These TCRs come from a woman in her forties or fifties in good health.

The CDR3 region is CASNMRPGDTQYF. Written as DNA, the CDR3 is TGTGCCAGCAACATGAGGCCCGGGGATACGCAGTATTTT. The rearrangement links TRBV6-5 to TRBJ2-3; no firm D call. Trimming took off 7 bases at V and 6 bases at J, with 14 bases between the two ends. The CDR3 runs 13 residues. From germline, CDR1 is MNHEY and CDR2 SVGAGI.

The chain employs TRBV5-6 and TRBJ1-1; 9 nucleotides line up with TRBD1. Germline assignment: CDR1 SGHDT and CDR2 YYEEEE. V dropped 0 bases and J dropped 3; count of bases not matched to a gene: 3. The CDR3 extends over 15 amino acids. The DNA of the CDR3 is TGTGCCAGCAGCTTGGGTTGGACAGGGGACACTGAAGCTTTCTTT. Translating it yields CASSLGWTGDTEAFF.

This clone was picked up one time. The J gene is TRBJ2-1, the V gene TRBV4-1; D gene unclear. Germline assignment: CDR1 MGHRA and CDR2 YSYEKL. V was pared by 4 bases and J by 7 bases, with 20 bases between. The CDR3 is 16 residues long. CDR3 coding DNA: TGCGCCAGCAGCCGGGCGGAGACAAGTAAAGGGAATGAGCAGTTCTTC. This translates into CASSRAETSKGNEQFF.

The J gene is TRBJ1-1, the V gene TRBV6-2 or TRBV6-3, with D possibly TRBD1 on 5 matching bases. This CDR3 region has 14 residues. Germline V gene data show CDR1 as MNHEY and CDR2 as SVGEGT. Trimming stripped 6 bases from V and 0 bases from J, with 11 bases between. The CDR3, as DNA: TGTGCCAGCAGCGACGGGGACCTGAACACTGAAGCTTTCTTT. Its protein product is CASSDGDLNTEAFF.

The chain is built from TRBV5-8 and TRBJ1-5; TRBD1 aligns across 7 bases. The CDR3 consists of 15 residues. Germline values: CDR1 SGHTS, CDR2 YDEGEE. The junction had 9 bases not matched to a gene; V was cut back by 0 bases and J by 9 bases. This chain's CDR3 is CASSLEGGRSGPQHF. The CDR3 coding sequence is TGTGCCAGCAGCTTGGAAGGGGGCCGGAGTGGGCCCCAGCATTTT.

The CDR3 sequence: CATSREFTGELFF. As DNA, the CDR3 is TGTGCCACCAGCAGGGAATTCACCGGGGAGCTGTTTTTT. The V and J genes are TRBV15 and TRBJ2-2; D not certain. Between the trimmed V and J ends, which lost 3 bases and 4 bases, there was a span of 6 bases. The CDR3 is 13 amino acids. CDR1 and CDR2 from the germline V gene are LNHNV and YYDKDF (reference sequence).

The chain uses TRBV5-1 and TRBJ2-7; D gene ambiguous. Germline CDR1 reads SGHRS; CDR2 reads YFSETQ. With 5 bases removed from V and 6 bases from J, the gap between germline ends came to 15 bases. The length of the CDR3 is 13 residues. CDR3 residues: CASSPNYPIEQYF. CDR3 in DNA: TGCGCCAGCAGTCCCAATTACCCGATCGAGCAGTACTTC.

V usage is TRBV4-1 and J usage is TRBJ1-2; D gene uncertain. The CDR3 runs 12 residues. Germline CDR1 is MGHRA and CDR2 is YSYEKL. V dropped 4 bases and J dropped 4 bases, with 7 bases sitting between them. Here the CDR3 DNA reads TGCGCCAGCAGCCGCGGGTCCTATGGCTACACCTTC. It is translated as CASSRGSYGYTF.

This clone was counted a few times. This chain uses TRBV7-2 with TRBJ1-1; 7 nucleotides line up with TRBD1. Trimming removed 5 bases from V and 1 base from J; junction bases left unmatched: 7. The germline CDR1 and CDR2 sequences are SGHTA and FQGNSA. CDR3 size: 15 residues. DNA for the CDR3: TGTGCCAGCAGCGTCGACAGGGTGCCGAACACTGAAGCTTTCTTT. Protein: CASSVDRVPNTEAFF.

This chain uses TRBV4-1 with TRBJ1-5, with D perhaps matching TRBD1 (5 bases). The germline CDR1 and CDR2 sequences are MGHRA and YSYEKL. Deletions cut 4 bases from V and 4 bases from J, with 11 bases between. This CDR3 has 14 amino acids. CDR3 residues: CASSRDLGNQPQHF. CDR3 in DNA: TGCGCCAGCAGCCGGGACCTGGGTAATCAGCCCCAGCATTTT.

This clone was counted a single time. The rearrangement links TRBV30 to TRBJ2-2, with D possibly matching TRBD1 (5 bases). Germline values: CDR1 GTSNPN, CDR2 SVGIG (reference sequence). The CDR3 is made up of 15 amino acids. Trimming cost V 4 bases and J 5 bases, with 17 bases left between them. CDR3 in DNA: TGTGCCTGGAATCGGCAGGGATCGAGGACCGGGGAGCTGTTTTTT. Translation gives CAWNRQGSRTGELFF. Combining the CDR3 with reference TRBV30 and TRBJ2-2 gives the whole variable domain SQTIHQWPATLVQPVGSPLSLECTVEGTSNPNLYWYRQAAGRGLQLLFYSVGIGQISSEVPQNLSASRPQDRQFILSSKKLLLSDSGFYLCAWNRQGSRTGELFFGEGSRLTVL.

The chain recombines TRBV27 with TRBJ2-2, with 8 bases lining up with TRBD1. There are 15 residues in the CDR3. V lost 5 bases and J lost 7; bases outside the gene matches: 9. Germline loops: CDR1 MNHEY, CDR2 SMNVEV (reference sequence). The CDR3 spells CASSLPPGGGGELFF. The CDR3 DNA sequence: TGTGCCAGCAGTCTACCTCCAGGGGGCGGCGGGGAGCTGTTTTTT.

The chain is built from TRBV5-4 and TRBJ2-1; D ambiguous. Germline V gives CDR1 SGHNT, CDR2 YYREEE (reference sequence). This CDR3 spans 15 amino acids. Trimming took 0 bases from V and 0 from J, leaving 7 bases between them. CDR3 loop: CASSLDWSSYNEQFF. The CDR3 DNA follows: TGTGCCAGCAGCTTGGACTGGAGCTCCTACAATGAGCAGTTCTTC.

The V gene is TRBV19, the J gene TRBJ2-7; no definite D call. V was pared by 5 bases and J by 2 bases, with 10 bases between. Per the germline V gene, CDR1 is LNHDA and CDR2 is SQIVND (reference sequence). This CDR3 comprises 13 residues. The CDR3, as DNA: TGTGCCAGTAGTCTCTTCCCAACCTACGAGCAGTACTTC. It codes for CASSLFPTYEQYF.